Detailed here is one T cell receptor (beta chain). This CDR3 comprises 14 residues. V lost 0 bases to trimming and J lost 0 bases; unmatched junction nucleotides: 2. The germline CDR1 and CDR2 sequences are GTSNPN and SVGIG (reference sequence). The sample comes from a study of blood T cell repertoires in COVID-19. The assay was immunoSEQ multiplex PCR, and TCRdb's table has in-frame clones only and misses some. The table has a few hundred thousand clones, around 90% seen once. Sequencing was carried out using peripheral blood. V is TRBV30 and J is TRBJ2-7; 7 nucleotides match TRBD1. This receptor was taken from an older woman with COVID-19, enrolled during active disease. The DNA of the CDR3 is TGTGCCTGGAGTGTACAGGGGTACTCCTACGAGCAGTACTTC. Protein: CAWSVQGYSYEQYF.